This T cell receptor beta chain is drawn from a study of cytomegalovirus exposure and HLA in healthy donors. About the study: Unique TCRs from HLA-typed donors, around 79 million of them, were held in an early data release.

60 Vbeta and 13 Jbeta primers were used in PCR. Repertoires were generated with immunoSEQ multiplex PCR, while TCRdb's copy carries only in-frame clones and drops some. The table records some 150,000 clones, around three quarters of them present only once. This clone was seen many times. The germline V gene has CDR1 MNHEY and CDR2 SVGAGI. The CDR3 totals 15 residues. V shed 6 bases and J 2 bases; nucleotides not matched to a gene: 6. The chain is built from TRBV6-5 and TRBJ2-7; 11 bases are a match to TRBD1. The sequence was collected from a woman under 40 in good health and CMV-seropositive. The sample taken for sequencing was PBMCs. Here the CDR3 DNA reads TGTGCCAGCAGGGGGACAGGGGGTTTCGCCTACGAGCAGTACTTC. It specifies CASRGTGGFAYEQYF.